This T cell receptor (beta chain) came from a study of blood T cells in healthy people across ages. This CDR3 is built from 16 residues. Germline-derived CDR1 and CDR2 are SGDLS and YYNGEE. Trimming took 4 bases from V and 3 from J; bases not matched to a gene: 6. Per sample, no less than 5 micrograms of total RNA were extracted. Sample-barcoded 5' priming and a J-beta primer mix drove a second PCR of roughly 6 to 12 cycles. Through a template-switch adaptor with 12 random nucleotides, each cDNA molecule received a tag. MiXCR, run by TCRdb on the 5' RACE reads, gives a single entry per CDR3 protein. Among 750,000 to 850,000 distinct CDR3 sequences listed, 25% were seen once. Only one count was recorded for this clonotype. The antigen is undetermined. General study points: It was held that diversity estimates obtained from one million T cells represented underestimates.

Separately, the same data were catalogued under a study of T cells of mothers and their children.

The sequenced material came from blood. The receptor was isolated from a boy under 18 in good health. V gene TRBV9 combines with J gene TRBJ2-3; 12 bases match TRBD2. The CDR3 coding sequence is TGTGCCAGCAGCCTGACTAGCGGGAGTAGGACAGATACGCAGTATTTT. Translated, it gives CASSLTSGSRTDTQYF.